The 14 T cell receptor beta chains in this list originate from one sample, sequenced in a study of blood T cells in healthy people across ages (dated by TCRdb to the mid-2010s). The library was built by means of 5' RACE. The reads were generated on an Illumina HiSeq 2500. A second PCR of about 7 to 12 cycles was performed with a sample-barcoded 5' primer and a J-beta primer mix. The public reads were reprocessed in TCRdb via fastp at Q25 and MiXCR, keeping in-frame beta chains. Records with the same CDR3 protein are collapsed into one entry carrying the most frequent genes and DNA. Counted in this sample were 450,000 to 600,000 distinct CDR3 sequences; over 25% of them appeared once. Approximately 3.3% of the sample comes from the top ten. These same data were also listed under a study on T cells of mothers and their children.

Sequenced material: blood. The receptor source for this set is a boy aged 2 to 9 in good health.

This clonotype was seen only a few times. The chain recombines TRBV11-3 with TRBJ2-2; either TRBD1 or TRBD2 may fit D (6 bases each). The CDR3 spans 18 residues. Trimming cost V 0 bases and J 0 bases, with 14 bases left between them. Looked up from germline, CDR1 is SGHNT and CDR2 is YENEEA. The CDR3 spells CASSLDTWRGSNTGELFF. The CDR3 DNA sequence: TGTGCCAGCAGCTTAGATACGTGGAGGGGGTCGAACACCGGGGAGCTGTTTTTT.

This chain connects TRBV12-3 or TRBV12-4 to TRBJ2-5; 10 bases agree with TRBD2. The DNA end is a closer match to TRBJ2-1, so the J assignment may be wrong. The CDR3 consists of 12 residues. The CDR3 bases are TGTGCCAGCAGCCTAGCGGGAGTTGAGCAGTTCTTC. Translation gives CASSLAGVEQFF.

CDR3 residues: CAISDPQKMAETQYF. The CDR3 DNA reads as TGTGCCATCAGTGATCCCCAAAAAATGGCAGAGACCCAGTACTTC. V and J are TRBV10-3 and TRBJ2-5; D is unclear. The CDR3 has 15 residues. The ends were cut back, 3 bases at V and 4 bases at J, with 15 bases in the middle. CDR1 is ENHRY, CDR2 SYGVKD, per germline.

The rearrangement links TRBV12-3 or TRBV12-4 to TRBJ2-7, with 11 bases fitting TRBD1. Near its end, the DNA agrees better with TRBJ2-1, so the J call may be wrong. CDR3 length: 15 amino acids. The DNA of the CDR3 is TGTGCCAGCAGCACCGGGACAGGGGGATCCAATGAGCAGTTCTTC. Its protein product is CASSTGTGGSNEQFF.

V usage is TRBV28 and J usage is TRBJ2-7; 8 bases agree with TRBD2. From germline, CDR1 is MDHEN and CDR2 SYDVKM. This CDR3 has 14 residues. Unmatched junction bases numbered 3, after V lost 5 bases and J lost 0 bases. The CDR3 here is CASSTGGASYEQYF. DNA for the CDR3: TGTGCCAGCAGTACGGGGGGGGCCTCCTACGAGCAGTACTTC.

This clonotype has a handful of counts. This chain links TRBV19 with TRBJ2-1; D possibly uses TRBD1 or TRBD2 (6 bases each). Trimming left V 2 bases short and J 6 bases short, with 17 bases between. Germline V gene data show CDR1 as LNHDA and CDR2 as SQIVND (reference sequence). The CDR3 runs to 16 residues. The CDR3 nucleotides read TGTGCCAGTAGTATAAGAGGGGGGACAACGCCCAATGAGCAGTTCTTC. This codes for CASSIRGGTTPNEQFF.

The V and J genes are TRBV27 and TRBJ2-7; the match to TRBD1 covers 8 bases. This CDR3 contains 14 residues. The ends lost 5 bases at V and 2 bases at J; junction bases unmatched: 5. Germline assignment: CDR1 MNHEY and CDR2 SMNVEV (reference sequence). The CDR3 reads CASSTGQGTYEQYF. CDR3 bases: TGTGCCAGCAGTACAGGACAGGGAACCTACGAGCAGTACTTC.

This chain connects TRBV18 to TRBJ2-7; tentative D call: TRBD2 (7 bases). V was pared by 6 bases and J by 6 bases, with 15 bases between. Germline V gene data show CDR1 as KGHSH and CDR2 as LQKENI. The CDR3 runs to 13 residues. This CDR3 reads CASSPRGAAEQYF. The CDR3 bases are TGTGCCAGCTCGCCTCGGGGGGCGGCCGAGCAGTACTTC. Supplemented by reference TRBV18 and TRBJ2-7, the full variable domain reads NAGVMQNPRHLVRRRGQEARLRCSPMKGHSHVYWYRQLPEEGLKFMVYLQKENIIDESGMPKERFSAEFPKEGPSILRIQQVVRGDSAAYFCASSPRGAAEQYFGPGTRLTVT.

The chain employs TRBV7-9 and TRBJ2-1, with a weak D call TRBD2 (5 bases). The J call may be mistaken, given a closer DNA end match to TRBJ2-7. This CDR3 has 14 amino acids. Germline CDR1 SEHNR, CDR2 FQNEAQ (reference sequence). The CDR3 spells CASSFTQEAYEQYF. The CDR3 DNA reads TGTGCCAGCAGCTTCACCCAGGAGGCTTACGAGCAGTACTTC.

This clonotype was found a few times. V is TRBV5-4 and J is TRBJ2-5; TRBD1 matches at 9 bases. The J call may be faulty, since TRBJ2-7 better matches the DNA end. Germline-derived CDR1 and CDR2 are SGHNT and YYREEE (reference sequence). The CDR3 consists of 14 residues. The CDR3 is CASVPGQGSYEQYF. Written as DNA, the CDR3 is TGTGCCAGCGTTCCGGGACAGGGATCCTACGAGCAGTACTTC.

This clonotype was detected a few times. The rearrangement uses TRBV7-2 and TRBJ2-1; 9 nucleotides agree with TRBD2. The DNA end lines up better with TRBJ2-5; the J call may be wrong. CDR1 is SGHTA and CDR2 is FQGNSA in the germline V gene. The CDR3 loop spans 15 amino acids. DNA of the CDR3: TGTGCCAGCAGCTTTGGCGGGGGGGCCGGAGAGACCCAGTACTTC. Its protein is CASSFGGGAGETQYF.

The V call is TRBV12-3 or TRBV12-4, the J call TRBJ2-2, with D unresolved. Trimming cost V 6 bases and J 7 bases, with 21 bases left between them. The CDR3 runs to 16 residues. This CDR3 reads CASSPPLVLTGGELFF. DNA of the CDR3: TGTGCCAGCAGCCCCCCTCTCGTCCTGACTGGCGGGGAGCTGTTTTTT.

This clonotype has a handful of counts. The chain joins TRBV6-6 to TRBJ2-2; TRBD2 matches 8 bases. The CDR3 is 16 residues long. V gave up 7 bases and J gave up 1 base; unmatched junction bases: 8. Looked up from germline, CDR1 is MNHNY and CDR2 is SVGAGI (reference sequence). The CDR3 sequence is CASKIPSGGNTGELFF. The CDR3 DNA sequence: TGTGCCAGCAAGATCCCCAGCGGGGGGAACACCGGGGAGCTGTTTTTT.

This clonotype was found a few times. The chain couples TRBV11-2 to TRBJ2-5, with 9 bases fitting TRBD2. CDR3 length equals 15 residues. Trimming at V came to 5 bases and at J to 3 bases, leaving 7 bases not matched to a gene. Germline CDR1 SGHAT, CDR2 FQNNGV. CDR3 amino acids: CASSLVASGEETQYF. The CDR3 DNA sequence: TGTGCCAGCAGCCTCGTGGCTAGCGGGGAAGAGACCCAGTACTTC.